This is a list of T cell receptor beta chains from one sample in a study of metastatic and nonmetastatic thyroid tumors. TCRdb redid the clone calls on the PCR reads using MiXCR. There are tens of thousands of clones in the sample; approximately 29% occur only once, and 30% to 40% lies in the top ten. The source material was blood. The receptors come from a female donor with papillary thyroid cancer or a benign thyroid nodule (not recorded which). Some clones in this sample may be carry-over from other donors' samples. CDR3s include the opening cysteine and the closing phenylalanine or tryptophan. Fields, in order: D gene, J gene, clone size, V gene, CDR3 protein, CDR3 DNA. A D gene is named only where the DNA matches it firmly. Size is omitted from some rows. Given values are once, few, many or a class for expanded clones.

d_call: NA
j_call: TRBJ1-2
clone_size: many
v_call: TRBV24-1
cdr3_aa: CATSDPKASYTF
cdr3_nt: TGTGCCACCAGTGATCCGAAGGCGAGCTACACCTTC

d_call: NA
j_call: TRBJ2-7
clone_size: many
v_call: TRBV2
cdr3_aa: CASREDTYEQYF
cdr3_nt: TGTGCCAGCAGAGAAGACACCTACGAGCAGTACTTC

d_call: TRBD1
j_call: TRBJ1-1
clone_size: few
v_call: TRBV18
cdr3_aa: CASWQGGSAEAFF
cdr3_nt: TGTGCCAGCTGGCAGGGGGGGAGCGCTGAAGCTTTCTTT

d_call: NA
j_call: TRBJ1-1
clone_size: many
v_call: TRBV3-1
cdr3_aa: CASSHWGDGGNTEAFF
cdr3_nt: TGTGCCAGCAGCCATTGGGGGGATGGTGGGAACACTGAAGCTTTCTTT

d_call: NA
j_call: TRBJ2-3
clone_size: NA
v_call: TRBV5-1
cdr3_aa: CASSPSTVPTDTQYF
cdr3_nt: TGCGCCAGCAGCCCTTCGACAGTACCCACAGATACGCAGTATTTT

d_call: NA
j_call: TRBJ1-1
clone_size: NA
v_call: TRBV9
cdr3_aa: CASSPRVNTEAFF
cdr3_nt: TGTGCCAGCAGCCCAAGGGTGAACACTGAAGCTTTCTTT

d_call: NA
j_call: TRBJ1-2
clone_size: many
v_call: TRBV19
cdr3_aa: CASSINREVYGYTF
cdr3_nt: TGTGCCAGTAGTATAAATCGCGAAGTCTATGGCTACACCTTC

d_call: NA
j_call: TRBJ2-1
clone_size: many
v_call: TRBV5-1
cdr3_aa: CASSFQRDEQFF
cdr3_nt: TGCGCCAGCAGCTTCCAGCGCGATGAGCAGTTCTTC

d_call: NA
j_call: TRBJ2-7
clone_size: NA
v_call: TRBV7-8
cdr3_aa: CASSLALGRVSYEQYF
cdr3_nt: TGTGCCAGCAGCTTAGCACTCGGCAGGGTCTCCTACGAGCAGTACTTC

d_call: TRBD2
j_call: TRBJ2-7
clone_size: many
v_call: TRBV4-2
cdr3_aa: CASSRGPGLAVDYEQYF
cdr3_nt: TGTGCCAGCAGCCGGGGACCCGGACTAGCGGTAGACTACGAGCAGTACTTC

d_call: TRBD1
j_call: TRBJ2-7
clone_size: NA
v_call: TRBV6-1
cdr3_aa: CASSGDDRGVHSGEQYF
cdr3_nt: TGTGCCAGCAGTGGGGACGACAGGGGGGTTCATTCGGGCGAGCAGTACTTC

d_call: NA
j_call: TRBJ1-2
clone_size: NA
v_call: TRBV7-7
cdr3_aa: CASSLPRQIYGYTF
cdr3_nt: TGTGCCAGCAGTTTACCGAGGCAGATCTATGGCTACACCTTC

d_call: TRBD2
j_call: TRBJ2-7
clone_size: NA
v_call: TRBV5-1
cdr3_aa: CASSPGLAGIRLQSYEQYF
cdr3_nt: TGCGCCAGCAGCCCCGGACTAGCGGGAATTCGTCTTCAATCCTACGAGCAGTACTTC

d_call: NA
j_call: TRBJ1-6
clone_size: many
v_call: TRBV4-3
cdr3_aa: CASSQDLNHDNSPLHF
cdr3_nt: TGCGCCAGCAGCCAAGATCTAAACCATGATAATTCACCCCTCCACTTT

d_call: NA
j_call: TRBJ2-1
clone_size: many
v_call: TRBV2
cdr3_aa: CASTGVQRGEQFF
cdr3_nt: TGTGCCAGCACCGGGGTACAGAGGGGTGAGCAGTTCTTC